One and the same sample provided the 30 T cell receptor beta chains below, sequenced in a study of T cell responses to AZD1222 COVID-19 vaccine. Produced via immunoSEQ multiplex PCR; TCRdb's table is partial and in-frame only. The sample comprises about 98,000 clones, roughly 88% of which are singletons, and about a tenth rests with the top ten. The sequencing here drew on peripheral blood, taken on day 0 of MenACWY control vaccination. These receptors were taken from an adult in good health.

The gene calls are TRBV5-1 and TRBJ2-5; a possible D gene is TRBD1 (6 bases). The CDR3 spans 15 residues. CDR1 and CDR2 from the germline V gene are SGHRS and YFSETQ. Trimming shortened V by 1 base and J by 4 bases, and 14 bases separated the two germline ends. The CDR3 protein is CASSLRGGEIETQYF. The CDR3 region has the DNA TGCGCCAGCAGCTTGAGAGGGGGAGAAATAGAGACCCAGTACTTC.

In this sample, this clone turned up a few times. The chain uses TRBV2 and TRBJ1-2, with D uncertain. Germline-derived CDR1 and CDR2 are SNHLY and FYNNEI. V lost 0 bases and J lost 4, with 12 bases in between. The CDR3 is made up of 15 amino acids. CDR3 residues: CASSEALGRGYGYTF. The CDR3 nucleotides are TGTGCCAGCAGTGAAGCGCTAGGACGGGGCTATGGCTACACCTTC.

The gene calls are TRBV30 and TRBJ1-2, with D hard to call. The germline CDR1 and CDR2 sequences are GTSNPN and SVGIG (reference sequence). V dropped 2 bases and J dropped 2 bases, with 9 bases sitting between them. This CDR3 is built from 13 residues. This CDR3 is CAWSLLSNYGYTF. CDR3 DNA: TGTGCCTGGAGTCTACTGTCGAACTATGGCTACACCTTC.

The chain uses TRBV19 and TRBJ2-6; tentatively, D is TRBD1 (6 bases). The length of the CDR3 is 16 residues. With 5 bases removed from V and 0 bases from J, the gap between germline ends came to 11 bases. The germline V gene has CDR1 LNHDA and CDR2 SQIVND (reference sequence). CDR3: CASSFNRDSGANVLTF. CDR3 in DNA: TGTGCCAGTAGTTTCAACAGGGACTCTGGGGCCAACGTCCTGACTTTC.

This clone was found once. The junction does not match germline at one end; this may be a read error. This sequence joins TRBV5-3 and TRBJ2-7, with D tentatively TRBD2 (5 bases). TRBV5-3 is given ORF status, its function remaining uncertain. The CDR3 loop spans 11 amino acids. CDR3 amino acids: CARSLRAARGF. The CDR3, as DNA: TGTGCCAGAAGCTTGCGGGCGGCGCGCGGGTTC.

This clone was detected only once. The chain carries TRBV9 and TRBJ1-2; D perhaps matches TRBD1 (6 bases). The V gene's germline CDR1 is SGDLS and CDR2 YYNGEE. V gave up 2 bases and J gave up 2 bases, with 7 bases separating them. The CDR3 has 13 residues. In DNA, the CDR3 is TGTGCCAGCAGCGTTGGGACAAACTATGGCTACACCTTC. Its protein is CASSVGTNYGYTF. The complete variable domain, with remaining parts taken from reference TRBV9 and TRBJ1-2, reads DSGVTQTPKHLITATGQRVTLRCSPRSGDLSVYWYQQSLDQGLQFLIQYYNGEERAKGNILERFSAQQFPDLHSELNLSSLELGDSALYFCASSVGTNYGYTFGSGTRLTVV.

The V call is TRBV28, the J call TRBJ1-6; a possible D gene is TRBD1 (5 bases). Germline CDR1 MDHEN, CDR2 SYDVKM. CDR3 size: 16 residues. Trimming shortened V by 7 bases and J by 2 bases, and 15 bases separated the two germline ends. The CDR3 is CASTSPGTAYNSPLHF. The CDR3 DNA reads TGTGCCAGCACCTCTCCCGGGACGGCCTATAATTCACCCCTCCACTTT.

The chain has TRBV5-5 and TRBJ2-2; 7 bases line up with TRBD2. With V trimmed by 8 bases and J by 4 bases, 2 bases remained unmatched. Looked up from germline, CDR1 is SGHKS and CDR2 is YYEKEE (reference sequence). This CDR3 is built from 12 residues. CDR3 region: CASSGLTGELFF. CDR3 nucleotides: TGTGCCAGTAGCGGGCTCACCGGGGAGCTGTTTTTT.

The chain links TRBV6-5 to TRBJ1-4; 7 bases match TRBD1. The CDR3 has 14 amino acids. Trimming took 2 bases from V and 5 from J; bases not matched to a gene: 2. Germline V lookup: CDR1 MNHEY, CDR2 SVGAGI. The CDR3 region has the DNA TGTGCCAGCAGTTACAGGGGGCCAAATGAAAAACTGTTTTTT. This encodes CASSYRGPNEKLFF.

V is TRBV4-2 and J is TRBJ1-1; tentatively, D is TRBD1 (5 bases). Trimming stripped 0 bases from V and 1 base from J, with 9 bases between. The V gene's germline CDR1 is LGHNA and CDR2 YNFKEQ. This CDR3 is 15 amino acids long. The CDR3 sequence: CASSQDRGKNTEAFF. The CDR3, as DNA: TGTGCCAGCAGCCAAGATCGGGGGAAGAACACTGAAGCTTTCTTT.

The chain uses TRBV5-6 and TRBJ2-5, with D perhaps TRBD1 or TRBD2 (6 bases each). The CDR3 covers 14 residues. Germline-derived CDR1 and CDR2 are SGHDT and YYEEEE. V lost 0 bases and J 5 bases, leaving 11 bases between the germline ends. The CDR3 spells CASSLARGVETQYF. CDR3 nucleotides: TGTGCCAGCAGCTTGGCAAGGGGGGTGGAGACCCAGTACTTC.

The chain combines TRBV28 with TRBJ1-4, with D uncertain. The CDR3 runs to 14 residues. CDR1 and CDR2 from the germline V gene are MDHEN and SYDVKM. With 6 bases removed from V and 0 bases from J, the gap between germline ends came to 8 bases. The CDR3 sequence is CASSRQATNEKLFF. CDR3 coding DNA: TGTGCCAGCAGCCGACAAGCAACTAATGAAAAACTGTTTTTT.

The chain uses TRBV28 and TRBJ2-1; no clear D gene. V was trimmed by 6 bases and J by 3 bases, leaving 15 bases between them. The CDR3 spans 15 residues. Germline V gene data show CDR1 as MDHEN and CDR2 as SYDVKM. The DNA for the CDR3 is TGTGCCAGCAGAAACCCAAATGGCTTCTACAATGAGCAGTTCTTC. This gives the protein CASRNPNGFYNEQFF.

The chain couples TRBV11-3 to TRBJ2-2; 8 nucleotides align to TRBD1. The CDR3 covers 15 residues. Germline lookup yields CDR1 SGHNT and CDR2 YENEEA. V lost 6 bases, J lost 1 base, and 4 bases stayed unmatched. The CDR3: CASSLGQVNTGELFF. The CDR3 bases are TGTGCCAGCAGTTTGGGACAGGTGAACACCGGGGAGCTGTTTTTT.

V usage is TRBV6-5 and J usage is TRBJ1-2, with D perhaps matching TRBD1 (6 bases). The germline V gene has CDR1 MNHEY and CDR2 SVGAGI. This CDR3 spans 13 amino acids. The ends were cut back, 5 bases at V and 5 bases at J, with 12 bases in the middle. DNA of the CDR3: TGTGCCAGCAGTCCCACAGGGACTTATGGCTACACCTTC. Protein product: CASSPTGTYGYTF.

The rearrangement links TRBV7-8 to TRBJ1-2, with 7 positions matching TRBD1. The CDR3 runs to 15 residues. V dropped 1 base and J dropped 3; count of bases not matched to a gene: 5. Looked up from germline, CDR1 is SGHVS and CDR2 is FQNEAQ. The CDR3 region has the DNA TGTGCCAGCAGCTTAGGTCAGGGGGACTACTATGGCTACACCTTC. The encoded protein is CASSLGQGDYYGYTF.

This clone was seen a single time. The CDR3 loop is CASSLPGQGMLAPLHF. The DNA of the CDR3 is TGTGCCAGCAGTTTACCGGGACAGGGGATGTTAGCACCCCTCCACTTT. This sequence joins TRBV28 and TRBJ1-6, with 10 bases identical to TRBD1. CDR1 is MDHEN and CDR2 is SYDVKM in the germline V gene. The length of the CDR3 is 16 residues. The V and J ends lost 2 bases and 11 bases, in that order; junction bases with no gene match: 9.

Comments on this clone: The junction and the germline gene differ at one end; a read error may be behind it. The chain carries TRBV7-6 and TRBJ2-3; TRBD1 agrees at 8 bases. Germline-derived CDR1 and CDR2 are SGHVS and FNYEAQ. The CDR3 loop spans 15 amino acids. The CDR3 protein is CASNLWDRSTDTQYF. The CDR3 nucleotides read TGTGCCAGCAACTTATGGGACAGGAGCACAGATACGCAGTATTTT.

V is TRBV12-5 and J is TRBJ1-1; D is undetermined. The CDR3 extends over 12 amino acids. Germline V gives CDR1 LGHNT, CDR2 FRNRAP. Trimming removed 0 bases at V and 8 bases at J, with 7 bases between. CDR3 residues: CASGLVRTEAFF. The CDR3 nucleotides are TGTGCTAGTGGTTTGGTACGAACGGAAGCTTTCTTT.

CDR3 nucleotide sequence: TGTGCCAGCAGCCGGGACGGGATAAATTCACCCCTCCACTTT. It translates to CASSRDGINSPLHF. The J gene is TRBJ1-6, the V gene TRBV25-1, with D perhaps matching TRBD1 (5 bases). Germline V lookup: CDR1 MGHDK, CDR2 SYGVNS. The CDR3 runs to 14 residues. Trimming pared 6 bases from V and 7 bases from J, leaving 13 bases between.

V is TRBV18 and J is TRBJ1-2; D unresolved. Germline V CDR1 and CDR2: KGHSH, LQKENI. V was shortened by 6 bases and J by 2 bases, with 13 bases between the two germline ends. There are 14 residues in the CDR3. CDR3 sequence (DNA): TGTGCCAGCTCTTCAGCGAACGGAAACTATGGCTACACCTTC. The encoded protein is CASSSANGNYGYTF.

The chain is built from TRBV6-5 and TRBJ1-1; D possibly corresponds to TRBD1 (5 bases). Germline V lookup: CDR1 MNHEY, CDR2 SVGAGI. Trimming pared 7 bases from V and 3 bases from J, leaving 18 bases between. CDR3 length: 15 amino acids. Here the CDR3 DNA reads TGTGCCAGCACTGCCCTCAGGGTGGGCGACACTGAAGCTTTCTTT. Its translation: CASTALRVGDTEAFF.

This clone has just one count. The gene calls are TRBV27 and TRBJ1-2; 7 nucleotides match TRBD1. Unmatched junction bases numbered 8, after V lost 4 bases and J lost 3 bases. Germline loops: CDR1 MNHEY, CDR2 SMNVEV (reference sequence). The CDR3 loop spans 15 amino acids. The CDR3 DNA is TGTGCCAGCAGTTCCACCCCCGGACAGGACTATGGCTACACCTTC. This sequence encodes CASSSTPGQDYGYTF.

CDR3 nucleotides: TGTGCCAGCAGTGAAGGGGGCCCCTTGGACAATGAGCAGTTCTTC. Its protein is CASSEGGPLDNEQFF. The chain employs TRBV25-1 and TRBJ2-1, with a weak D call TRBD1 (6 bases). The CDR3 loop spans 15 amino acids. CDR1 and CDR2 from the germline V gene are MGHDK and SYGVNS. V lost 2 bases and J lost 5, with 13 bases in between.

This chain links TRBV6-2 or TRBV6-3 with TRBJ2-1; a weak D match, TRBD2 (7 bases). The CDR3 spans 15 residues. V lost 2 bases and J 3 bases, leaving 11 bases between the germline ends. Germline CDR1 is MNHEY and CDR2 is SVGEGT. CDR3 sequence (DNA): TGTGCCAGCAGTTACGGGGGCGGGGGCTACAATGAGCAGTTCTTC. It translates to CASSYGGGGYNEQFF.

The DNA of the CDR3 is TGTGCCAGCAGCCCACGACAGAAGGCTGAAGCTTTCTTT. Translating it yields CASSPRQKAEAFF. The chain couples TRBV9 to TRBJ1-1; maybe TRBD1 (5 bases). This CDR3 contains 13 residues. From germline, CDR1 is SGDLS and CDR2 YYNGEE. V was clipped by 4 bases and J by 6 bases, with 13 bases between them.

The J gene is TRBJ1-1, the V gene TRBV7-9, with D perhaps TRBD1 (6 bases). Germline V gene data show CDR1 as SEHNR and CDR2 as FQNEAQ (reference sequence). The CDR3 consists of 12 residues. Deletions cut 5 bases from V and 7 bases from J, with 11 bases between. CDR3 DNA: TGTGCCAGCAGCACGCCGACAGGTGAAGCTTTCTTT. It codes for CASSTPTGEAFF.

J is TRBJ2-6 and V is TRBV27, with a tentative D call TRBD2 (6 bases). Per the germline V gene, CDR1 is MNHEY and CDR2 is SMNVEV (reference sequence). Trimming pared 4 bases from V and 0 bases from J, leaving 13 bases between. The CDR3 contains 17 residues. The CDR3 region is CASSSLRGISGANVLTF. CDR3 nucleotides: TGTGCCAGCAGTTCCTTACGGGGGATCTCTGGGGCCAACGTCCTGACTTTC.

The chain is built from TRBV25-1 and TRBJ2-5, with 10 nucleotides matching TRBD1. J was trimmed by 4 bases and V by 1 base; bases with no gene match: 9. CDR1 and CDR2 (germline): MGHDK, SYGVNS. CDR3 size: 17 residues. This chain's CDR3 is CASSESGRTGGRETQYF. In DNA, the CDR3 is TGTGCCAGCAGTGAATCCGGTCGGACAGGGGGGAGAGAGACCCAGTACTTC.

The chain employs TRBV6-5 and TRBJ1-1, with a possible D match to TRBD1 (6 bases). The CDR3 loop spans 14 amino acids. Trimming stripped 6 bases from V and 5 bases from J, with 16 bases between. The germline gives CDR1 MNHEY, CDR2 SVGAGI. The CDR3 spells CASRYRAGGTEAFF. For the CDR3, the DNA is TGTGCCAGCAGGTACAGGGCAGGCGGGACTGAAGCTTTCTTT.